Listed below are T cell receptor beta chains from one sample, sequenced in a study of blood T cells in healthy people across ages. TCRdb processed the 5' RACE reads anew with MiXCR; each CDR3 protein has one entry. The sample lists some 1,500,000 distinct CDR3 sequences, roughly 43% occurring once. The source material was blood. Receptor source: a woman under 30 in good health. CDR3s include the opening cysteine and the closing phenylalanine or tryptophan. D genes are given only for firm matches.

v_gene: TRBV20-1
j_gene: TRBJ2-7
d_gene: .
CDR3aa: CSARNRDTYNEQYF

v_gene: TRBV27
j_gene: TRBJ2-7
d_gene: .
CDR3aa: CASSLFEGYEQYF

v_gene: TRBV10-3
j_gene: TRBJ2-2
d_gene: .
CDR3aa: CAISVAGSTVGELFF

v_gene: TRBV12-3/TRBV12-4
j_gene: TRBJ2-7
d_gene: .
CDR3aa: CASRLTPGEQYF

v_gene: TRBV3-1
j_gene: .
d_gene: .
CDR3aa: CASSQEWVGNIQYF

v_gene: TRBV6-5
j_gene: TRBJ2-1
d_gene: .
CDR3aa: CASSYHFDNEQFF

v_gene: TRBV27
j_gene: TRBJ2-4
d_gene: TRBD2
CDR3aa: CASSTLPAGDGKQYF

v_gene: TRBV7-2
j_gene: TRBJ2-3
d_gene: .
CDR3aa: CASSSPGPSPDTQYF

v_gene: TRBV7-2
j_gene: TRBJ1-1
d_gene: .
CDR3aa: CASSFSGNAEAFF

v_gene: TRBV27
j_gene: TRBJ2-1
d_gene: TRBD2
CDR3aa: CASSLTGGLHEQFF

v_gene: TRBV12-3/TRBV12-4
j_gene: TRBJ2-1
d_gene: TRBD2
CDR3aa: CASSLRLGTTQYNEQFF

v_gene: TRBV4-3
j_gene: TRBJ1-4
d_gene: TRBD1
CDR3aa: CASKRQGERTNEKLFF

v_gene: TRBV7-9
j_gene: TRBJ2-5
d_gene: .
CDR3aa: CASSPRLRAQETQYF

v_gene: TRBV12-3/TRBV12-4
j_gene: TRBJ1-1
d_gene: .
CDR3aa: CASSFPRDNTEAFF

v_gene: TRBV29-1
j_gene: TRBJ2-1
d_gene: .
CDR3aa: CSASAVGEQFF

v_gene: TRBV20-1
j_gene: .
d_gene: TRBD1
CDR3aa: CSASWTGGYEQYF

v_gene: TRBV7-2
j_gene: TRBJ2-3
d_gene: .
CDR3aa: CASSSFRTDTQYF

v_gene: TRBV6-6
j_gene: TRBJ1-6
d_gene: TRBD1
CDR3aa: CASSYRNHRGHNSPLHF

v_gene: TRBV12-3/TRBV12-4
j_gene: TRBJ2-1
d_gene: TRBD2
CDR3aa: CASSFGGSTYNEQFF

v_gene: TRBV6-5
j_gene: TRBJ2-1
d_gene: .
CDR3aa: CASRALNSDEQFF

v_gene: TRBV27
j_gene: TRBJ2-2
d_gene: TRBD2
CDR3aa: CASSLRTSPSTGELFF

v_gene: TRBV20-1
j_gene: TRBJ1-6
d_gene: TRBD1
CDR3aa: CSARGKTGIRSPPHF

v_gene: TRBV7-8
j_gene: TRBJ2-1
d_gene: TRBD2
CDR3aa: CASSSLLASGEDEQFF

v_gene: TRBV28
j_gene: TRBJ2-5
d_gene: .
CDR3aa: CASSSPSTEGGVQYF

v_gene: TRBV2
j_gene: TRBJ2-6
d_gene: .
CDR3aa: CASSWALSRGSDGANVLTF

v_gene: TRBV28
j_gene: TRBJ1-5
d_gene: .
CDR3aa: CASTTQVGGSQPQHF

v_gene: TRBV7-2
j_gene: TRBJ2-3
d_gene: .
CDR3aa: CASSLAGRDYTDTQYF

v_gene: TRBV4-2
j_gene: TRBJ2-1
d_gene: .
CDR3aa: CASSQEWLSYNEQFF

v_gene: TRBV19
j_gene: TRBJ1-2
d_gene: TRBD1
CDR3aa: CASTYRTGGYGYTF

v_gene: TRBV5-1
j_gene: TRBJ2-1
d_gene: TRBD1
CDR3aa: CASSLEGQGTDNEQFF

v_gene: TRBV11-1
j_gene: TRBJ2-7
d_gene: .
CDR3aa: CASSNPPGQRSYEQYF

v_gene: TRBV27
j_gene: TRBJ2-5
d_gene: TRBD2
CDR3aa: CASSSTSGGPSYQETQYF

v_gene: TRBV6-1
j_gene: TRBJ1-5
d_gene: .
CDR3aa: CATRGRLRSNQPQHF

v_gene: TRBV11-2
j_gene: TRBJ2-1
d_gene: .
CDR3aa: CASSTGHPAYNEQFF

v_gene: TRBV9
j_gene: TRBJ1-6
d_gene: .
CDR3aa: CASSGGHFANSPLHF

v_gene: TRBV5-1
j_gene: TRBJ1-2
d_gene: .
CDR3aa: CASTQGSNYGYTF

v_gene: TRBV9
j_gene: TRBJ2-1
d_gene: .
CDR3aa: CASSVEGESEQFF

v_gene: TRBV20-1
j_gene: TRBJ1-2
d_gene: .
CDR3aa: CSARDHGTNYGYTF

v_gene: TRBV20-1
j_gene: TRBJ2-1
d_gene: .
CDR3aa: CSALSRQSYNEQFF

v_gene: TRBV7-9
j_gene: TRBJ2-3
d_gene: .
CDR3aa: CASSLEETADTAADTQYF

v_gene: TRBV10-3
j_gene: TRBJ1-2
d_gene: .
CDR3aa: CATPSNSASLYGYTF

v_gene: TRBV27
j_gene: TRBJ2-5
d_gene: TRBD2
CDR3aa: CASSLASGRRNEQYF

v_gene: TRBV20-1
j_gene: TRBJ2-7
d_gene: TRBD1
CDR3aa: CSATPGQANSYEQYF

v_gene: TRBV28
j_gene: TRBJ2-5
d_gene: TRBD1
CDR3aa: CASSVPGTGMQYF

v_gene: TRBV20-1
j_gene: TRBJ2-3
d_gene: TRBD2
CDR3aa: CSAPYSSGVSDTQYF

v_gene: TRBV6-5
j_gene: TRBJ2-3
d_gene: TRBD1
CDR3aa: CASSYYGQGTDTQYF